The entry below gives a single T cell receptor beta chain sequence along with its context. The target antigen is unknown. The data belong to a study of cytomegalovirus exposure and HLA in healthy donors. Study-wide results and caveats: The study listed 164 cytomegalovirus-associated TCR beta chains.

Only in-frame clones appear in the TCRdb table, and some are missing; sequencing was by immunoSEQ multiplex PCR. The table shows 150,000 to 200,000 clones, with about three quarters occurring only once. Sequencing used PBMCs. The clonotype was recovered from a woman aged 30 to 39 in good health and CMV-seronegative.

DNA for the CDR3: TGTGCCATCAGTGATCTACAGGGTGGTGGTGAAGCTTTCTTT. It encodes CAISDLQGGGEAFF. This chain uses TRBV10-3 with TRBJ1-1; D might be TRBD1 (6 bases). The V gene's germline CDR1 is ENHRY and CDR2 SYGVKD. This CDR3 has 14 amino acids. V lost 3 bases and J 7 bases, leaving 15 bases between the germline ends.